This T cell receptor (beta chain) is from a study of early T cells in non-severe SARS-CoV-2 infection. There are many counts of this clonotype. MiXCR, run by TCRdb on the 5' RACE reads, gives a single entry per CDR3 protein. The sample yields over 50,000 distinct CDR3 sequences, 10% to 15% seen once. V was clipped by 6 bases and J by 0 bases; unmatched bases: 15. CDR3 length: 18 amino acids. Germline-derived CDR1 and CDR2 are LNHDA and SQIVND (reference sequence). The rearrangement links TRBV19 to TRBJ2-3; 7 bases fit TRBD2. Sequences were obtained from whole blood. This TCR was recovered from an adult who was a healthcare worker with PCR-confirmed SARS-CoV-2 infection or an uninfected control (not recorded which). The CDR3 sequence: CASRGRAVGRGSTDTQYF. CDR3 DNA sequence: TGTGCCAGTAGAGGGAGGGCCGTAGGACGGGGAAGCACAGATACGCAGTATTTT.